A single sample is the source of the 19 T cell receptor beta chains below, sequenced in a study of blood T cell repertoires in COVID-19 (dated by TCRdb to 2018 to 2020). Receptor libraries were prepared by the immunoSEQ multiplex PCR assay. TCRdb's version of the immuneACCESS table is confined to in-frame rearrangements and falls short of the full clone set. An unresolved V gene accounts for under half of the shortfall where checked; the remainder is of unknown origin. A total of 200,000 or so clones appear in this sample, 80% to 90% of them only once. The ten largest clones capture over 2.5% of the sample. Sequenced sample: peripheral blood. The source of these receptors is a man between 60 and 75 years old with acute or convalescent COVID-19.

This clone has a single count. The chain joins TRBV4-2 to TRBJ2-7, with 10 bases matching TRBD1. The CDR3 loop spans 16 amino acids. Per germline, CDR1 LGHNA and CDR2 YNFKEQ. Trimming at V came to 1 base and at J to 6 bases, leaving 9 bases not matched to a gene. This chain's CDR3 is CASSQGVGTGVFEQYF. CDR3 in DNA: TGTGCCAGCAGCCAAGGGGTAGGGACAGGGGTTTTCGAGCAGTACTTC.

The chain joins TRBV20-1 to TRBJ2-5; TRBD2 matches 9 bases. Germline trimming cut 3 bases from V and 2 bases from J; bases unmatched to any gene: 7. This CDR3 contains 15 residues. Germline V CDR1 and CDR2: DFQATT, SNEGSKA (reference sequence). The CDR3 region is CSASTSGRIQETQYF. In DNA, the CDR3 is TGCAGTGCTAGTACGAGCGGGAGGATTCAAGAGACCCAGTACTTC.

V usage is TRBV18 and J usage is TRBJ1-5; possibly TRBD1 for D (6 bases). Germline loops: CDR1 KGHSH, CDR2 LQKENI. This CDR3 region has 14 residues. V lost 3 bases and J 6 bases, leaving 12 bases between the germline ends. For the CDR3, the DNA is TGTGCCAGCTCACCGTTCCGGGACACTCAGCCCCAGCATTTT. This sequence encodes CASSPFRDTQPQHF.

In nucleotides, the CDR3 is TGCGCCAGCAGCTTTTCTAGCGAAATAACGCAGTATTTT. Translated, it gives CASSFSSEITQYF. The rearrangement links TRBV5-1 to TRBJ2-3; TRBD2 is a possible D gene (6 bases). This CDR3 region has 13 residues. With 2 bases removed from V and 9 bases from J, the gap between germline ends came to 13 bases. CDR1 is SGHRS, CDR2 YFSETQ, per germline.

In this sample, this clone turned up once. The same CDR3 also results from other DNA sequences found in this sample. J is TRBJ2-2 and V is TRBV18; possible D gene TRBD1, 6 bases. There are 15 residues in the CDR3. The V end lost 1 base, the J end lost 2 bases, and 8 bases lay between the germline ends. Germline-derived CDR1 and CDR2 are KGHSH and LQKENI. CDR3: CASSPRTVNTGELFF. DNA of the CDR3: TGTGCCAGCTCACCACGGACAGTAAACACCGGGGAGCTGTTTTTT.

The gene calls are TRBV14 and TRBJ1-6; D gene ambiguous. The V end lost 1 base, the J end lost 8 bases, and 6 bases lay between the germline ends. The CDR3 is made up of 13 amino acids. Germline V gene sequence: CDR1 SGHDN, CDR2 FVKESK. The chain's CDR3 is CASSQVVYSPLHF. CDR3 in DNA: TGTGCCAGCAGCCAAGTAGTCTATTCACCCCTCCACTTT.

V usage is TRBV21-1 and J usage is TRBJ2-4; the table names TRBD1, a call not compared with the DNA. TRBV21-1 represents a pseudogene. This CDR3 region has 16 residues. The CDR3: CASSSTGVIAKNIQYF. CDR3 bases: TGTGCCAGCAGCAGCACAGGGGTTATTGCCAAAAACATTCAGTACTTC.

In this sample, this clone turned up a few times. The chain employs TRBV11-2 and TRBJ2-2, with 9 positions matching TRBD2. The V gene end was trimmed by 3 bases and the J gene end by 6 bases; junction bases not matched to a gene: 11. The CDR3 is 17 residues long. The V gene's germline CDR1 is SGHAT and CDR2 FQNNGV. The CDR3, as DNA: TGTGCCAGCAGCTTTAGCGGGAGTTCCTGGGTCGCCGGGGAGCTGTTTTTT. It is translated as CASSFSGSSWVAGELFF.

The J gene is TRBJ2-4, the V gene TRBV29-1; D might be TRBD2 (6 bases). V was trimmed by 4 bases and J by 0 bases, leaving 16 bases between them. The length of the CDR3 is 16 residues. The germline V gene encodes CDR1 SQVTM and CDR2 ANQGSEA. Here the CDR3 DNA reads TGCAGCGTTGTAAAGGTATTAGCGGTAGCCAAAAACATTCAGTACTTC. It specifies CSVVKVLAVAKNIQYF.

V is TRBV5-1 and J is TRBJ2-3; perhaps TRBD1 as D (5 bases). This CDR3 spans 16 amino acids. Between the trimmed V and J ends, which lost 0 bases and 1 base, there was a span of 12 bases. Germline loops: CDR1 SGHRS, CDR2 YFSETQ. The CDR3 sequence: CASSLVGSQGTDTQYF. The CDR3 region has the DNA TGCGCCAGCAGCTTGGTAGGGTCACAGGGCACAGATACGCAGTATTTT.

The chain has TRBV24-1 and TRBJ2-5; D is ambiguous. Germline values: CDR1 KGHDR, CDR2 SFDVKD. The CDR3 extends over 15 amino acids. Between the trimmed V and J ends, which lost 1 base and 2 bases, there was a span of 10 bases. The CDR3 loop reads CATSDFKRGQETQYF. CDR3 in DNA: TGTGCCACCAGTGATTTTAAGCGCGGTCAAGAGACCCAGTACTTC.

This clone is a singleton in its sample. The gene calls are TRBV28 and TRBJ2-1; D ambiguous. The CDR3 sequence is 11 residues long. Between the trimmed V and J ends, which lost 1 base and 10 bases, there was a span of 5 bases. Looked up from germline, CDR1 is MDHEN and CDR2 is SYDVKM. CDR3 protein: CASSLSLEQFF. The CDR3 region has the DNA TGTGCCAGCAGTTTATCTCTAGAGCAGTTCTTC.

V gene TRBV7-2 combines with J gene TRBJ1-2, with TRBD1 matching 10 bases. V lost 4 bases, J lost 4 bases, and 12 bases stayed unmatched. The CDR3 sequence is 17 residues long. Per germline, CDR1 SGHTA and CDR2 FQGNSA. The CDR3, as DNA: TGTGCCAGCAGCTCTGGGACAGGGGCTCTCCTCTTCTATGGCTACACCTTC. Residues: CASSSGTGALLFYGYTF.

The genes are TRBV5-1 and TRBJ2-3; a weak D match, TRBD2 (6 bases). The CDR3 is 16 residues long. Trimming took off 3 bases at V and 1 base at J, with 15 bases between the two ends. Germline CDR1 SGHRS, CDR2 YFSETQ. The CDR3, as DNA: TGCGCCAGCAGCTCTGGCCAATCGGGAGGCACAGATACGCAGTATTTT. This gives the protein CASSSGQSGGTDTQYF.

The rearrangement links TRBV7-9 to TRBJ1-2; 8 bases map to TRBD1. Germline values: CDR1 SEHNR, CDR2 FQNEAQ (reference sequence). This CDR3 spans 16 amino acids. J lost 2 bases, V lost 4 bases, and 9 bases had no gene match. CDR3 protein: CASSSRTGPINYGYTF. In DNA, the CDR3 is TGTGCCAGCAGCTCCCGGACAGGGCCGATAAACTATGGCTACACCTTC.

This chain joins TRBV6-2 or TRBV6-3 and TRBJ1-2, with TRBD1 as a possible D gene (6 bases). CDR1 MNHEY and CDR2 SVGEGT come from the germline V gene. The CDR3 has 14 residues. Trimming removed 5 bases at V and 8 bases at J, with 18 bases between. The chain's CDR3 is CASSRGGPTRGYTF. CDR3 bases: TGTGCCAGCAGTAGAGGGGGACCTACTAGGGGCTACACCTTC.

In DNA form, the CDR3 reads TGTGCCAGCAGCGCAACCGGGATAATTAATGAAAAACTGTTTTTT. This sequence encodes CASSATGIINEKLFF. The V gene is TRBV7-6, the J gene TRBJ1-4; D unresolved. This CDR3 is built from 15 residues. V lost 5 bases and J lost 4, with 14 bases in between. From germline, CDR1 is SGHVS and CDR2 FNYEAQ. Using reference TRBV7-6 and TRBJ1-4 for the parts outside the CDR3, the full variable domain is GAGVSQSPRYKVTKRGQDVALRCDPISGHVSLYWYRQALGQGPEFLTYFNYEAQQDKSGLPNDRFSAERPEGSISTLTIQRTEQRDSAMYRCASSATGIINEKLFFGSGTQLSVL.

The CDR3 nucleotides are TGTGCCAGCAGCAAGGACACCAACTCCTACGAGCAGTACTTC. It encodes CASSKDTNSYEQYF. The V and J genes are TRBV5-5 and TRBJ2-7, with D maybe TRBD1 (5 bases). This CDR3 is built from 14 residues. Trimming took 4 bases from V and 0 from J, leaving 11 bases between them. The germline CDR1 and CDR2 sequences are SGHKS and YYEKEE (reference sequence).

The V and J genes are TRBV18 and TRBJ2-1; D is possibly TRBD1 (5 bases). The CDR3 is 16 residues long. The germline V and J ends were trimmed by 0 bases and 4 bases, with 13 bases remaining between them. The germline CDR1 and CDR2 sequences are KGHSH and LQKENI. CDR3 nucleotide sequence: TGTGCCAGCTCACCACCCCCAGGGTTGGGTTACAATGAGCAGTTCTTC. Protein product: CASSPPPGLGYNEQFF.